What follows are 4 T cell receptor beta chains derived from one specimen sequenced in a study of PD-1 blockade in mismatch repair-deficient tumors (dated by TCRdb to between 2016 and 2019). The method behind the library was the immunoSEQ multiplex PCR assay. TCRdb's version of the immuneACCESS table is confined to in-frame rearrangements and falls short of the full clone set. An unresolved V gene accounts for under half of the shortfall where checked; the remainder is of unknown origin. The sample table records about 14,000 clones; 80% to 90% of these occur just once. The top ten constitute approximately 2% of the sample. The sequences come from PBMCs, collected approximately 14 weeks after starting pembrolizumab. These receptors came from an adult with mismatch repair-deficient cancer.

The chain recombines TRBV9 with TRBJ2-1; 9 bases align to TRBD2. CDR1 SGDLS and CDR2 YYNGEE come from the germline V gene. The CDR3 sequence is 15 residues long. The V segment lost 4 bases and the J segment 2 bases; nucleotides outside the gene matches: 4. CDR3 loop: CASSRSGSPYNEQFF. The CDR3, as DNA: TGTGCCAGCAGCCGTAGCGGGAGCCCCTACAATGAGCAGTTCTTC. Combining the CDR3 with reference TRBV9 and TRBJ2-1 gives the whole variable domain DSGVTQTPKHLITATGQRVTLRCSPRSGDLSVYWYQQSLDQGLQFLIQYYNGEERAKGNILERFSAQQFPDLHSELNLSSLELGDSALYFCASSRSGSPYNEQFFGPGTRLTVL.

This sequence joins TRBV7-3 and TRBJ2-7; 8 bases fit TRBD2. The CDR3 is 14 residues long. Germline V gives CDR1 SGHTA, CDR2 FQGTGA. With 8 bases clipped from V and 5 bases from J, the junction kept 11 bases outside the gene matches. Here the CDR3 DNA reads TGTGCCAGCGCGATAGCGGGAATCGACGACGAGCAGTACTTC. It codes for CASAIAGIDDEQYF.

This clone was seen a few times. The V and J genes are TRBV29-1 and TRBJ2-7; no clear D. V dropped 8 bases and J dropped 4 bases, with 9 bases sitting between them. CDR1 is SQVTM, CDR2 ANQGSEA, per germline. This CDR3 is 10 amino acids long. CDR3 sequence: CSSRRYEQYF. CDR3 DNA sequence: TGCAGCTCCCGCAGGTACGAGCAGTACTTC.

The V gene is TRBV27, the J gene TRBJ1-5; D uncertain. V gave up 6 bases and J gave up 5 bases, with 8 bases separating them. The CDR3 extends over 12 amino acids. The germline V gene encodes CDR1 MNHEY and CDR2 SMNVEV (reference sequence). The CDR3 loop is CASRGPYQPQHF. For the CDR3, the DNA is TGTGCCAGCAGGGGCCCCTATCAGCCCCAGCATTTT.